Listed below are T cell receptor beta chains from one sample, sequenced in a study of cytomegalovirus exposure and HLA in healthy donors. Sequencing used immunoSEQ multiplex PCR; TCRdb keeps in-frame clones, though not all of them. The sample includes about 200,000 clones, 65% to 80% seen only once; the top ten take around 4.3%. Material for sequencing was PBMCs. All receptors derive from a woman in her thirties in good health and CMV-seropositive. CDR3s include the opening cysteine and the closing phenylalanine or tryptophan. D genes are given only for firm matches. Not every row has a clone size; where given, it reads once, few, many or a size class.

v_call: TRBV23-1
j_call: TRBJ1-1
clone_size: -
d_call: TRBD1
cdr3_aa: CASSQSRQGVVSYTEAFF
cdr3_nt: TGCGCCAGCAGTCAATCTCGGCAGGGGGTAGTGAGTTATACTGAAGCTTTCTTT

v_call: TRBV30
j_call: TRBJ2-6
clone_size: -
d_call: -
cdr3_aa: CAYDSSPLSGANVLTF
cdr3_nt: TGTGCCTACGACTCCAGCCCCCTCTCTGGGGCCAACGTCCTGACTTTC

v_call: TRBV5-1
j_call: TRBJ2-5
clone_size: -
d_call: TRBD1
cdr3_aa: CASSLEQGVTRGETQYF
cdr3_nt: TGCGCCAGCAGCTTGGAACAGGGGGTCACCCGGGGAGAGACCCAGTACTTC

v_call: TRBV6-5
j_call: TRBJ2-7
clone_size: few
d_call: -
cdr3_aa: CASSFDSREYEQYF
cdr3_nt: TGTGCCAGCAGCTTTGACAGCCGCGAATACGAGCAGTACTTC

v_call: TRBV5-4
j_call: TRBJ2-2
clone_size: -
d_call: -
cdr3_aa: CASSLRRGTNTGELFF
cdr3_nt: TGTGCCAGCAGCTTGCGGAGGGGAACTAACACCGGGGAGCTGTTTTTT

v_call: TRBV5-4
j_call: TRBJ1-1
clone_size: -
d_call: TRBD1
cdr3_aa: CASSLNRGDTEAFF
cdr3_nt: TGTGCCAGCAGCTTGAACAGGGGTGACACTGAAGCTTTCTTT

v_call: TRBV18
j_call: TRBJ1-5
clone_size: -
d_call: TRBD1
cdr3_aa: CASSPTGGRNQPQHF
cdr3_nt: TGTGCCAGCTCACCGACAGGGGGCAGGAATCAGCCCCAGCATTTT

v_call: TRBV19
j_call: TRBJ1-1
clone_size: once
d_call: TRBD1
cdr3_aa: CASSQGAQNTEAFF
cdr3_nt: TGTGCCAGTAGTCAGGGGGCTCAGAACACTGAAGCTTTCTTT

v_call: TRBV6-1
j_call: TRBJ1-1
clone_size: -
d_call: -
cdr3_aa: CASSERRRWGVGTEAFF
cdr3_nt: TGTGCCAGCAGTGAACGGAGGAGGTGGGGTGTCGGCACTGAAGCTTTCTTT

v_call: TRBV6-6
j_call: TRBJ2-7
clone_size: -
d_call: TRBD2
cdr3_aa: CANRRTSGPYEQYF
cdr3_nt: TGTGCCAACAGACGGACTAGCGGTCCCTACGAGCAGTACTTC

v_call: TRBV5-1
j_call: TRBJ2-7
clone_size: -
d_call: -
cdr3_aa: CASSGTLRASYEQYF
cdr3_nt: TGCGCCAGCAGCGGCACCTTGCGGGCTTCCTACGAGCAGTACTTC

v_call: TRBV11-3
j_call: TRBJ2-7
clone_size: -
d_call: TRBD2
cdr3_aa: CASSFGEGPPYEQYF
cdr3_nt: TGTGCCAGCAGCTTCGGGGAGGGGCCCCCCTACGAGCAGTACTTC

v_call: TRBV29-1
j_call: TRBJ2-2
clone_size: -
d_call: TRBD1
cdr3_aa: CSGLNDRVGGELFF
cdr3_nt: TGCAGCGGCCTAAACGACAGGGTTGGCGGGGAGCTGTTTTTT

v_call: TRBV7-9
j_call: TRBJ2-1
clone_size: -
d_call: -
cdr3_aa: CASSATRNEQFF
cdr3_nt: TGTGCCAGCAGCGCCACGAGGAATGAGCAGTTCTTC

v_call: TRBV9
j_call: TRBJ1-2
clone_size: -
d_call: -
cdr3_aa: CASSVAIPGTYGYTF
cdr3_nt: TGTGCCAGCAGCGTAGCTATACCGGGAACTTATGGCTACACCTTC

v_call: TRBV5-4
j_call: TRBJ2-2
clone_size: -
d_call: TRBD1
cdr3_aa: CASSDRGQGADGELFF
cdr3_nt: TGTGCCAGCAGCGACAGGGGACAGGGGGCCGACGGGGAGCTGTTTTTT

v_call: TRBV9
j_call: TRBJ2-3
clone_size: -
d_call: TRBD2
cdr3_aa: CASSVFSGRTDTQYF
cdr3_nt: TGTGCCAGCAGCGTATTTAGCGGGAGAACAGATACGCAGTATTTT

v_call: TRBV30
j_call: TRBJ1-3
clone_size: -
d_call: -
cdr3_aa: CAFGGNTIYF
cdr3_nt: TGTGCCTTTGGCGGAAACACCATATATTTT

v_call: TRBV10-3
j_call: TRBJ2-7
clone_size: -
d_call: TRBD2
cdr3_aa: CAIGGGAGEQYF
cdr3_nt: TGTGCCATCGGCGGGGGGGCGGGCGAGCAGTACTTC

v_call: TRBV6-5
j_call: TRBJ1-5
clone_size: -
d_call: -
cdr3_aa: CASSRGPNQPQHF
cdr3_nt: TGTGCCAGCAGTAGGGGCCCCAATCAGCCCCAGCATTTT

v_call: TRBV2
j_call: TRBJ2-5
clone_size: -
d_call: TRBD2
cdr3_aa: CASSTSGLAGGSQETQYF
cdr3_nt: TGTGCCAGCAGTACGTCCGGACTAGCGGGGGGATCCCAAGAGACCCAGTACTTC

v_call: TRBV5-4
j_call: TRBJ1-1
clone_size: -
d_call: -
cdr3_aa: CASSQGRRTNTEAFF
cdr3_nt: TGTGCCAGCAGCCAAGGGAGACGGACGAACACTGAAGCTTTCTTT

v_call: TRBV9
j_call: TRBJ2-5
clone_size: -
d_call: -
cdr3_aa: CASSSRQFQETQYF
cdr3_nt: TGTGCCAGCAGCAGTCGACAGTTCCAAGAGACCCAGTACTTC

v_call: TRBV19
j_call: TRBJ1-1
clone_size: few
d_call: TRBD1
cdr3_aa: CASSVQGANTEAFF
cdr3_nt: TGTGCCAGTAGCGTACAGGGGGCTAACACTGAAGCTTTCTTT

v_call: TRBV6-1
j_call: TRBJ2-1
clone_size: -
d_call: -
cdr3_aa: CASSDFIRNEQFF
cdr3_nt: TGTGCCAGCAGTGACTTCATTCGGAATGAGCAGTTCTTC

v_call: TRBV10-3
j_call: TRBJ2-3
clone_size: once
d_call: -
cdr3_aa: CAISEGEWETDTQYF
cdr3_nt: TGTGCCATCAGTGAGGGAGAATGGGAGACAGATACGCAGTATTTT

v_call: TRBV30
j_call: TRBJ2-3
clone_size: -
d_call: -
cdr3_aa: CAWSVGVTTDTQYF
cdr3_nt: TGTGCCTGGAGTGTAGGGGTTACGACAGATACGCAGTATTTT

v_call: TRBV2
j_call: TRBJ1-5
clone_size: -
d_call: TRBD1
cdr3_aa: CASSSQGGGDQPQHF
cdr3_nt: TGTGCCAGCAGTTCACAGGGGGGTGGGGATCAGCCCCAGCATTTT

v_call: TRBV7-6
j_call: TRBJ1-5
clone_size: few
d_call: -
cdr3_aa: CASSSGAQGTETSNQPQHF
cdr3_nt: TGTGCCAGCAGCTCAGGGGCTCAGGGAACAGAGACCTCCAATCAGCCCCAGCATTTT

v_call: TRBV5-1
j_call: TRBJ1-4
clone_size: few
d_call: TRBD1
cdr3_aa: CASSNPGQGGEKLFF
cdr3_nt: TGCGCCAGCAGCAACCCGGGACAGGGGGGAGAAAAACTGTTTTTT

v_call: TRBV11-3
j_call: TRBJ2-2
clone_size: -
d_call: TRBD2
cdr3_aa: CASSLDHPAGDGELFF
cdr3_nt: TGTGCCAGCAGCTTAGATCACCCAGCGGGGGACGGGGAGCTGTTTTTT

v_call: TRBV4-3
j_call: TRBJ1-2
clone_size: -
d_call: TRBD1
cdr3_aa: CASSPTGLVYGYTF
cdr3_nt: TGCGCCAGCAGCCCGACAGGGTTGGTGTATGGCTACACCTTC